The 27 T cell receptor beta chains listed next were all sequenced from one sample in a study of shared clonotypes between healthy human individuals. Some clones are missing from TCRdb's copy, which holds only in-frame ones; the method was immunoSEQ multiplex PCR. The repertoire consists of around 95,000 clones, with 67% occurring once and the leading ten covering about 45%. What was sequenced was memory CD8+ T cells sorted from blood. Noted subset: CD45RO+ cells pooled with CCR7-negative TemRA cells. These receptors were obtained from a man in his thirties or forties in good health.

The V call is TRBV19, the J call TRBJ2-7; D is ambiguous. V was trimmed by 5 bases and J by 3 bases, leaving 8 bases between them. CDR1 is LNHDA and CDR2 is SQIVND in the germline V gene (reference sequence). The CDR3 is made up of 12 amino acids. In DNA, the CDR3 is TGTGCCAGTAGTGGGGTCGGCTACGAGCAGTACTTC. Translating it yields CASSGVGYEQYF.

This clone has just a few counts. The chain is built from TRBV6-5 and TRBJ2-1, with 8 bases aligning to TRBD2. Losses at the gene ends were 6 bases for V and 5 bases for J; bases not matched to a gene: 6. Germline assignment: CDR1 MNHEY and CDR2 SVGAGI. The CDR3 is 14 residues long. CDR3 sequence reads: CASSGTSLHNEQFF. The CDR3 DNA sequence: TGTGCCAGCAGCGGGACTAGTCTCCACAATGAGCAGTTCTTC.

Regarding this clone: This may arise from a read error, as a much more abundant clone is one base away. Other DNA sequences in this sample translate to the same CDR3. The V call is TRBV6-5, the J call TRBJ2-7; 8 bases are shared with TRBD1. CDR1 is MNHEY, CDR2 SVGAGI, per germline. This CDR3 comprises 14 residues. V lost 2 bases, J lost 3 bases, and 3 bases stayed unmatched. The CDR3 loop is CASSYGTGGYEQYF. CDR3 DNA sequence: TGTGCCAGCAGTTACGGTACAGGGGGCTACGAGCAGTACTTC.

This chain connects TRBV4-1 to TRBJ2-7, with 7 bases matching TRBD1. Germline V gene lookup returns CDR1 MGHRA and CDR2 YSYEKL. The ends lost 3 bases at V and 1 base at J; junction bases unmatched: 9. This CDR3 is built from 16 residues. The CDR3 sequence: CASSHSIPGQSYEQYF. The DNA for the CDR3 is TGCGCCAGCAGCCATTCCATACCGGGACAGTCCTACGAGCAGTACTTC.

The chain employs TRBV5-1 and TRBJ1-1; TRBD1 aligns across 12 bases. The junction had 6 bases not matched to a gene; V was cut back by 1 base and J by 8 bases. Germline V gene data show CDR1 as SGHRS and CDR2 as YFSETQ. The length of the CDR3 is 15 residues. The CDR3 nucleotides read TGCGCCAGCAGCTTGAGTTCCGGGACAGGGGGCGAAGCTTTCTTT. Translated, it gives CASSLSSGTGGEAFF.

This clone was observed a few times. The chain links TRBV4-1 to TRBJ2-7, with 7 bases that match TRBD2. The V and J ends lost 3 bases and 4 bases, in that order; junction bases with no gene match: 12. This CDR3 has 16 residues. Germline lookup yields CDR1 MGHRA and CDR2 YSYEKL. The CDR3 loop is CASSQSAGGRIYEQYF. The CDR3 DNA is TGCGCCAGCAGCCAGTCCGCTGGCGGGAGAATTTACGAGCAGTACTTC.

About this clone: Other DNA variants within this sample encode the same CDR3. The chain joins TRBV25-1 to TRBJ2-5; 8 positions agree with TRBD2. The CDR3 covers 13 residues. Germline V CDR1 and CDR2: MGHDK, SYGVNS. J gave up 5 bases and V 2 bases, and 1 base lay outside the gene matches. In DNA form, the CDR3 reads TGTGCCAGCAGTGAACCTAGCGGGGAGACCCAGTACTTC. It yields the protein CASSEPSGETQYF.

This chain uses TRBV4-1 with TRBJ1-2, with D maybe TRBD1 (5 bases). V gave up 2 bases and J gave up 4 bases, with 14 bases separating them. Germline CDR1 MGHRA, CDR2 YSYEKL. This CDR3 is built from 15 residues. The CDR3 sequence is CASSQFQGGFYGYTF. In nucleotides, the CDR3 is TGCGCCAGCAGCCAATTCCAGGGCGGGTTCTATGGCTACACCTTC.

This clone was counted a few times. This sequence joins TRBV5-1 and TRBJ2-3; D unresolved. Deletions cut 7 bases from V and 3 bases from J, with 30 bases between. Germline V lookup: CDR1 SGHRS, CDR2 YFSETQ. The CDR3 is 19 amino acids. CDR3 sequence reads: CASHSTAFDILGRTDTQYF. CDR3 in DNA: TGCGCCAGCCACTCTACCGCTTTCGATATTTTGGGTCGGACAGATACGCAGTATTTT.

The chain uses TRBV27 and TRBJ2-7; 7 positions agree with TRBD1. This CDR3 comprises 16 residues. Germline CDR1 and CDR2: MNHEY and SMNVEV (reference sequence). The J segment lost 0 bases and the V segment lost 6 bases, leaving 11 bases of the junction unmatched. This CDR3 is CASSPQGTESSYEQYF. CDR3 bases: TGTGCCAGCAGCCCCCAGGGGACAGAGAGCTCCTACGAGCAGTACTTC.

The chain joins TRBV6-1 to TRBJ2-3, with D uncertain. The V end lost 2 bases, the J end lost 2 bases, and 8 bases lay between the germline ends. The CDR3 contains 14 residues. Germline loops: CDR1 MNHNS, CDR2 SASEGT. The CDR3 DNA is TGTGCCAGCAGTGAACTAGTCGTCACAGATACGCAGTATTTT. This encodes CASSELVVTDTQYF.

Written as DNA, the CDR3 is TGTGCCAGCAGTCAAGGGAGCGGGAGATCCAACATTCAGTACTTC. Protein product: CASSQGSGRSNIQYF. The chain couples TRBV2 to TRBJ2-4; the match to TRBD2 covers 8 bases. V was clipped by 5 bases and J by 7 bases; unmatched bases: 10. The V gene's germline CDR1 is SNHLY and CDR2 FYNNEI. CDR3 size: 15 residues.

A few counts support this clone. This chain links TRBV28 with TRBJ2-7; TRBD2 matches at 7 bases. CDR3 length: 15 amino acids. In germline, CDR1 is MDHEN, CDR2 SYDVKM. Trimming took 5 bases from V and 3 from J; bases not matched to a gene: 10. CDR3 residues: CASSGGSVPNYEQYF. CDR3 DNA sequence: TGTGCCAGCAGTGGCGGGAGTGTTCCAAACTACGAGCAGTACTTC. Complete variable domain (other parts from reference TRBV28 and TRBJ2-7): DVKVTQSSRYLVKRTGEKVFLECVQDMDHENMFWYRQDPGLGLRLIYFSYDVKMKEKGDIPEGYSVSREKKERFSLILESASTNQTSMYLCASSGGSVPNYEQYFGPGTRLTVT.

The V and J genes are TRBV27 and TRBJ2-2; 8 bases fit TRBD1. V lost 2 bases, J lost 5 bases, and 13 bases stayed unmatched. This CDR3 is 18 amino acids long. Germline values: CDR1 MNHEY, CDR2 SMNVEV (reference sequence). The CDR3 DNA is TGTGCCAGCAGTTTACGGGCAGGGGGCCGTGCCTTGACCGGGGAGCTGTTTTTT. Its protein is CASSLRAGGRALTGELFF.

This clone was seen more than once but under ten times. The chain couples TRBV25-1 to TRBJ2-6; TRBD1 matches at 12 bases. The CDR3 totals 18 residues. Losses at the gene ends were 3 bases for V and 2 bases for J; bases not matched to a gene: 5. CDR1 and CDR2 (germline): MGHDK, SYGVNS. CDR3 in amino acids: CASSDAGTGGAGANVLTF. CDR3 sequence (DNA): TGTGCCAGCAGTGACGCCGGGACAGGGGGCGCTGGGGCCAACGTCCTGACTTTC. The complete variable domain, with remaining parts taken from reference TRBV25-1 and TRBJ2-6, reads EADIYQTPRYLVIGTGKKITLECSQTMGHDKMYWYQQDPGMELHLIHYSYGVNSTEKGDLSSESTVSRIRTEHFPLTLESARPSHTSQYLCASSDAGTGGAGANVLTFGAGSRLTVL.

V gene TRBV14 combines with J gene TRBJ2-2; D gene unclear. The CDR3 runs to 14 residues. Trimming removed 0 bases from V and 6 bases from J, with 8 bases in between. Germline loops: CDR1 SGHDN, CDR2 FVKESK. The CDR3 nucleotides read TGTGCCAGCAGCCAAGATCATTTTGCCGGGGAGCTGTTTTTT. This sequence encodes CASSQDHFAGELFF. The complete variable domain, with remaining parts taken from reference TRBV14 and TRBJ2-2, reads EAGVTQFPSHSVIEKGQTVTLRCDPISGHDNLYWYRRVMGKEIKFLLHFVKESKQDESGMPNNRFLAERTGGTYSTLKVQPAELEDSGVYFCASSQDHFAGELFFGEGSRLTVL.

This clone was detected only a few times. This sequence joins TRBV5-1 and TRBJ2-2; D gene unclear. Trimming pared 0 bases from V and 5 bases from J, leaving 5 bases between. The length of the CDR3 is 13 residues. Germline V lookup: CDR1 SGHRS, CDR2 YFSETQ. CDR3 bases: TGCGCCAGCAGCTTGGGTGCGACCGGGGAGCTGTTTTTT. As protein: CASSLGATGELFF. Full variable domain (outside the CDR3, taken from reference TRBV5-1 and TRBJ2-2): KAGVTQTPRYLIKTRGQQVTLSCSPISGHRSVSWYQQTPGQGLQFLFEYFSETQRNKGNFPGRFSGRQFSNSRSEMNVSTLELGDSALYLCASSLGATGELFFGEGSRLTVL.

This clone was seen only a few times. The chain couples TRBV14 to TRBJ2-7, with no clear D. Per the germline V gene, CDR1 is SGHDN and CDR2 is FVKESK. V dropped 2 bases and J dropped 7 bases, with 9 bases sitting between them. The CDR3 runs to 12 residues. The CDR3 DNA follows: TGTGCCAGCAGCCAATTAGGTCGGGAGCAGTACTTC. This encodes CASSQLGREQYF. Combining the CDR3 with reference TRBV14 and TRBJ2-7 gives the whole variable domain EAGVTQFPSHSVIEKGQTVTLRCDPISGHDNLYWYRRVMGKEIKFLLHFVKESKQDESGMPNNRFLAERTGGTYSTLKVQPAELEDSGVYFCASSQLGREQYFGPGTRLTVT.

The chain recombines TRBV2 with TRBJ2-7; unclear D gene. Germline V gives CDR1 SNHLY, CDR2 FYNNEI. The CDR3 sequence is 13 residues long. Trimming took off 3 bases at V and 0 bases at J, with 6 bases between the two ends. In DNA form, the CDR3 reads TGTGCCAGCAGTGACTGGAGCTCCTACGAGCAGTACTTC. This encodes CASSDWSSYEQYF.

A note on this clone: Its ends do not fully match the called genes, so a read error is possible. The V and J genes are TRBV4-1 and TRBJ2-6; a possible D gene is TRBD2 (6 bases). The CDR3 covers 16 residues. Germline-derived CDR1 and CDR2 are MGHRA and YSYEKL. The CDR3 bases are TGCGCCAGCAGCCAAAATTTTTTGTCAGGGACTGACGTCCCGACTTTC. It specifies CASSQNFLSGTDVPTF.

The rearrangement links TRBV28 to TRBJ2-4; D gene unclear. V was trimmed by 4 bases and J by 3 bases, leaving 13 bases between them. The germline V gene has CDR1 MDHEN and CDR2 SYDVKM. The CDR3 covers 15 residues. CDR3 loop: CASSSVDPSKNIQYF. The DNA of the CDR3 is TGTGCCAGCAGTTCCGTCGACCCTAGCAAAAACATTCAGTACTTC.

The gene calls are TRBV5-1 and TRBJ2-2, with 7 bases that match TRBD1. From germline, CDR1 is SGHRS and CDR2 YFSETQ. V shed 4 bases and J 6 bases; nucleotides not matched to a gene: 12. The CDR3 is 16 residues long. Here the CDR3 DNA reads TGCGCCAGCAGCACCAGACAGGGAACAGGGGCCGGGGAGCTGTTTTTT. Translation gives CASSTRQGTGAGELFF.

The J gene is TRBJ1-1, the V gene TRBV5-1; D uncertain. Trimming cost V 4 bases and J 0 bases, with 7 bases left between them. Per germline, CDR1 SGHRS and CDR2 YFSETQ. This CDR3 has 13 amino acids. The CDR3 here is CASSRVMNTEAFF. The DNA of the CDR3 is TGCGCCAGCAGCCGGGTAATGAACACTGAAGCTTTCTTT.

The rearrangement links TRBV6-6 to TRBJ1-4; the match to TRBD1 covers 7 bases. This CDR3 contains 14 residues. The germline gives CDR1 MNHNY, CDR2 SVGAGI (reference sequence). V lost 4 bases to trimming and J lost 12 bases; unmatched junction nucleotides: 11. The CDR3 loop reads CASSLRQGGNQLFF. CDR3 nucleotides: TGTGCCAGCAGTTTACGACAGGGAGGTAATCAACTGTTTTTT.

The V gene is TRBV6-5, the J gene TRBJ1-1; D is undetermined. V was clipped by 4 bases and J by 1 base, with 7 bases between them. CDR3 length: 13 amino acids. CDR1 is MNHEY and CDR2 is SVGAGI in the germline V gene. The CDR3 here is CASSFNRNTEAFF. The CDR3 bases are TGTGCCAGCAGTTTCAACAGGAACACTGAAGCTTTCTTT.

Written as DNA, the CDR3 is TGTGCCAGCAGTGAAGAATTTGGGGCAGATACGCAGTATTTT. Encoded protein: CASSEEFGADTQYF. This sequence joins TRBV2 and TRBJ2-3, with D uncertain. The CDR3 is 14 residues long. V was pared by 1 base and J by 4 bases, with 9 bases between. Germline V gives CDR1 SNHLY, CDR2 FYNNEI.

The genes are TRBV29-1 and TRBJ2-3, with 9 bases lining up with TRBD1. Germline values: CDR1 SQVTM, CDR2 ANQGSEA. The CDR3 has 15 residues. Trimming took 1 base from V and 4 from J; bases not matched to a gene: 6. As DNA, the CDR3 is TGCAGCGTTGAAGGGTGGGACAGGGATTCAGATACGCAGTATTTT. This encodes CSVEGWDRDSDTQYF.